The table lists the clone carrying this TCR beta chain with many counts. These data come from a study of neurological immune-mediated disorders. TCRdb re-called the 5' RACE reads through MiXCR, storing one row per CDR3 protein. The data show 70,000 to 95,000 distinct CDR3 sequences, approximately 13% seen once. Described time point: longitudinal time-point 2. The CDR3 covers 16 residues. V shed 1 base and J 0 bases; nucleotides not matched to a gene: 3. Germline-derived CDR1 and CDR2 are SGHRS and YFSETQ. This sequence joins TRBV5-1 and TRBJ2-2, with 7 positions matching TRBD1. The TCR originated in a female donor with HTLV-1-associated myelopathy (HAM/TSP). The sequencing input was PBMCs. The CDR3 coding sequence is TGCGCCAGCAGCTTGATGGGACAGACGAACACCGGGGAGCTGTTTTTT. Translating it yields CASSLMGQTNTGELFF.